The rows below give T cell receptor beta chains drawn from one sample of a study of cytomegalovirus exposure and HLA in healthy donors. Generated by immunoSEQ multiplex PCR, the TCRdb table keeps only in-frame clones and is missing some. The sample shows tens of thousands of clones, 90% to 95% of them seen only once. Sequenced material: PBMCs. These receptors came from a woman aged 30 to 39 in good health and CMV-seronegative. Each CDR3 is given with its conserved first and last residue. A D gene is named only where the DNA matches it firmly. Some rows have no size entry. The others give once, few or many, or a class for an expanded clone.

j_call: TRBJ2-1; d_call: TRBD2; clone_size: once; cdr3_length: 15; v_call: TRBV7-3; cdr3_aa: CASSDRSGNYNEQFF; cdr3_nt: TGTGCCAGCAGCGACCGTAGCGGGAACTACAATGAGCAGTTCTTC
j_call: TRBJ1-2; d_call: .; clone_size: once; cdr3_length: 12; v_call: TRBV19; cdr3_aa: CASSIGRRGYTF; cdr3_nt: TGTGCCAGTAGTATCGGGAGGCGAGGCTACACCTTC
j_call: TRBJ2-7; d_call: .; clone_size: .; cdr3_length: 17; v_call: TRBV4-1; cdr3_aa: CASSQETSRELVYEQYF; cdr3_nt: TGCGCCAGCAGCCAAGAAACTAGCCGAGAGCTGGTCTACGAGCAGTACTTC
j_call: TRBJ1-1; d_call: TRBD1; clone_size: .; cdr3_length: 18; v_call: TRBV11-2; cdr3_aa: CASSRGGETGGLSTEAFF; cdr3_nt: TGTGCCAGCAGCCGAGGGGGCGAAACAGGTGGCTTGAGCACTGAAGCTTTCTTT
j_call: TRBJ1-5; d_call: TRBD1; clone_size: .; cdr3_length: 14; v_call: TRBV30; cdr3_aa: CAWSRTGIDQPQHF; cdr3_nt: TGTGCCTGGAGCAGGACAGGAATTGATCAGCCCCAGCATTTT
j_call: TRBJ1-2; d_call: .; clone_size: large; cdr3_length: 13; v_call: TRBV6-4; cdr3_aa: CASSDSGTHGYTF; cdr3_nt: TGTGCCAGCAGTGACTCGGGGACACATGGCTACACCTTC
j_call: TRBJ1-1; d_call: TRBD1; clone_size: .; cdr3_length: 12; v_call: TRBV6-5; cdr3_aa: CASSYLQGDAFF; cdr3_nt: TGTGCCAGCAGTTACCTCCAGGGGGACGCTTTCTTT
j_call: TRBJ2-3; d_call: TRBD2; clone_size: .; cdr3_length: 13; v_call: TRBV30; cdr3_aa: CAWSVLAGDTQYF; cdr3_nt: TGTGCCTGGAGTGTACTAGCGGGAGATACGCAGTATTTT
j_call: TRBJ1-3; d_call: .; clone_size: .; cdr3_length: 15; v_call: TRBV19; cdr3_aa: CASSMRELSGNTIYF; cdr3_nt: TGTGCCAGTAGTATGCGGGAGCTCTCTGGAAACACCATATATTTT
j_call: TRBJ2-2; d_call: .; clone_size: .; cdr3_length: 15; v_call: TRBV5-4; cdr3_aa: CASSLGASYTGELFF; cdr3_nt: TGTGCCAGCAGCTTGGGGGCCTCGTACACCGGGGAGCTGTTTTTT
j_call: TRBJ1-1; d_call: .; clone_size: .; cdr3_length: 14; v_call: TRBV6-1; cdr3_aa: CASTLDSSRTEAFF; cdr3_nt: TGTGCCAGCACCCTGGACAGCTCCCGAACTGAAGCTTTCTTT
j_call: TRBJ2-2; d_call: TRBD2; clone_size: .; cdr3_length: 20; v_call: TRBV7-3; cdr3_aa: CASSPGRGSSGAWNTGELFF; cdr3_nt: TGTGCCAGCAGCCCCGGTCGTGGGTCTAGCGGGGCCTGGAACACCGGGGAGCTGTTTTTT
j_call: TRBJ1-5; d_call: TRBD1; clone_size: .; cdr3_length: 13; v_call: TRBV29-1; cdr3_aa: CSVGQGDSQPQHF; cdr3_nt: TGCAGCGTAGGACAGGGGGACAGTCAGCCCCAGCATTTT
j_call: TRBJ2-7; d_call: .; clone_size: .; cdr3_length: 14; v_call: TRBV6-1; cdr3_aa: CASKTGQVGDEQYF; cdr3_nt: TGTGCCAGCAAAACCGGACAAGTCGGCGACGAGCAGTACTTC
j_call: TRBJ2-7; d_call: .; clone_size: .; cdr3_length: 14; v_call: TRBV5-1; cdr3_aa: CASSFAGMSHEQYF; cdr3_nt: TGCGCCAGCAGCTTTGCGGGGATGAGCCACGAGCAGTACTTC
j_call: TRBJ2-2; d_call: .; clone_size: .; cdr3_length: 12; v_call: TRBV30; cdr3_aa: CAWNDSDGELFF; cdr3_nt: TGTGCCTGGAACGACAGTGACGGGGAGCTGTTTTTT
j_call: TRBJ2-1; d_call: TRBD2; clone_size: once; cdr3_length: 14; v_call: TRBV7-8; cdr3_aa: CASNLLAGVNEQFF; cdr3_nt: TGTGCCAGCAACCTACTAGCGGGAGTCAATGAGCAGTTCTTC
j_call: TRBJ2-1; d_call: .; clone_size: .; cdr3_length: 12; v_call: TRBV19; cdr3_aa: CASSKSANEQFF; cdr3_nt: TGTGCCAGTTCGAAATCTGCGAATGAGCAGTTCTTC
j_call: TRBJ2-3; d_call: TRBD2; clone_size: .; cdr3_length: 13; v_call: TRBV27; cdr3_aa: CASSRREADTQYF; cdr3_nt: TGTGCCAGCAGTCGGCGGGAGGCAGATACGCAGTATTTT
j_call: TRBJ1-5; d_call: .; clone_size: once; cdr3_length: 15; v_call: TRBV7-9; cdr3_aa: CASSSQGVGNQPQHF; cdr3_nt: TGTGCCAGCAGCTCTCAGGGTGTAGGCAATCAGCCCCAGCATTTT
j_call: TRBJ1-2; d_call: .; clone_size: .; cdr3_length: 11; v_call: TRBV20-1; cdr3_aa: CSAHGKYGYTF; cdr3_nt: TGCAGTGCTCACGGGAAGTATGGCTACACCTTC
j_call: TRBJ2-1; d_call: .; clone_size: .; cdr3_length: 17; v_call: TRBV10-3; cdr3_aa: CAISESGTGAGFSEQFF; cdr3_nt: TGTGCCATCAGTGAGTCTGGGACGGGAGCAGGGTTTTCTGAGCAGTTCTTC
j_call: TRBJ2-7; d_call: TRBD2; clone_size: .; cdr3_length: 15; v_call: TRBV7-8; cdr3_aa: CASSFGGGESGEQYF; cdr3_nt: TGTGCCAGCAGCTTTGGGGGAGGGGAAAGTGGCGAGCAGTACTTC
j_call: TRBJ2-1; d_call: .; clone_size: .; cdr3_length: 14; v_call: TRBV4-2; cdr3_aa: CASSPLVFIDEQFF; cdr3_nt: TGTGCCAGCAGCCCCTTAGTGTTCATCGATGAGCAGTTCTTC
j_call: TRBJ2-1; d_call: TRBD2; clone_size: .; cdr3_length: 18; v_call: TRBV5-1; cdr3_aa: CASSLESAGGPPYNEQFF; cdr3_nt: TGCGCCAGCAGCTTGGAGTCAGCGGGAGGGCCGCCCTACAATGAGCAGTTCTTC
j_call: TRBJ2-5; d_call: .; clone_size: .; cdr3_length: 12; v_call: TRBV21-1; cdr3_aa: CASWAVGETQYF; cdr3_nt: TGTGCCAGTTGGGCAGTAGGAGAGACCCAGTACTTC
j_call: TRBJ1-1; d_call: .; clone_size: .; cdr3_length: 13; v_call: TRBV19; cdr3_aa: CASSIKGGSEAFF; cdr3_nt: TGTGCCAGTAGTATAAAAGGGGGATCCGAAGCTTTCTTT
j_call: TRBJ2-1; d_call: .; clone_size: .; cdr3_length: 15; v_call: TRBV19; cdr3_aa: CASSPAEGAGNEQFF; cdr3_nt: TGTGCCAGTAGTCCCGCGGAGGGGGCTGGCAATGAGCAGTTCTTC
j_call: TRBJ1-1; d_call: TRBD1; clone_size: .; cdr3_length: 14; v_call: TRBV6-1; cdr3_aa: CASSRTGLNTEAFF; cdr3_nt: TGTGCCAGCAGTAGGACAGGGTTGAACACTGAAGCTTTCTTT
j_call: TRBJ2-7; d_call: TRBD2; clone_size: .; cdr3_length: 14; v_call: TRBV9; cdr3_aa: CASSAGTSGSEQYF; cdr3_nt: TGTGCCAGCAGCGCCGGAACTAGCGGGAGCGAGCAGTACTTC
j_call: TRBJ2-1; d_call: TRBD2; clone_size: .; cdr3_length: 15; v_call: TRBV4-1; cdr3_aa: CASSKGLAQINEQFF; cdr3_nt: TGCGCCAGCAGCAAAGGACTAGCTCAGATTAATGAGCAGTTCTTC
j_call: TRBJ1-2; d_call: .; clone_size: .; cdr3_length: 14; v_call: TRBV28; cdr3_aa: CASSFGGRSYGYTF; cdr3_nt: TGTGCCAGCAGTTTTGGGGGGAGATCCTATGGCTACACCTTC
j_call: TRBJ2-5; d_call: .; clone_size: .; cdr3_length: 13; v_call: TRBV30; cdr3_aa: CAWISGLVKTQYF; cdr3_nt: TGTGCCTGGATCTCGGGACTGGTAAAGACCCAGTACTTC
j_call: TRBJ2-7; d_call: TRBD2; clone_size: .; cdr3_length: 15; v_call: TRBV2; cdr3_aa: CAQNKAGVGFYEQYF; cdr3_nt: TGTGCCCAGAACAAAGCGGGAGTGGGGTTCTACGAGCAGTACTTC
j_call: TRBJ2-1; d_call: TRBD2; clone_size: .; cdr3_length: 14; v_call: TRBV2; cdr3_aa: CASLGQRESNEQFF; cdr3_nt: TGTGCCAGCCTTGGCCAGCGGGAGTCCAATGAGCAGTTCTTC
j_call: TRBJ1-1; d_call: .; clone_size: .; cdr3_length: 12; v_call: TRBV28; cdr3_aa: CASSQTDTEAFF; cdr3_nt: TGTGCCAGCAGTCAAACAGACACTGAAGCTTTCTTT
j_call: TRBJ2-7; d_call: .; clone_size: .; cdr3_length: 14; v_call: TRBV25-1; cdr3_aa: CASSDTGSYYEQYF; cdr3_nt: TGTGCCAGCAGTGATACGGGTTCCTACTACGAGCAGTACTTC
j_call: TRBJ2-1; d_call: .; clone_size: .; cdr3_length: 15; v_call: TRBV19; cdr3_aa: CASSTAQRSYNEQFF; cdr3_nt: TGTGCCAGTAGTACCGCACAGCGGAGTTACAATGAGCAGTTCTTC
j_call: TRBJ1-5; d_call: .; clone_size: .; cdr3_length: 13; v_call: TRBV28; cdr3_aa: CASGDRPDQPQHF; cdr3_nt: TGTGCCAGCGGAGATCGACCCGATCAGCCCCAGCATTTT
j_call: TRBJ1-3; d_call: TRBD1; clone_size: .; cdr3_length: 18; v_call: TRBV5-1; cdr3_aa: CASRLTWTGISSGNTIYF; cdr3_nt: TGCGCCAGCCGCCTAACCTGGACAGGGATTTCCTCTGGAAACACCATATATTTT
j_call: TRBJ1-1; d_call: .; clone_size: .; cdr3_length: 14; v_call: TRBV18; cdr3_aa: CASSQAAGNTEAFF; cdr3_nt: TGTGCCAGCTCACAAGCGGCAGGGAACACTGAAGCTTTCTTT
j_call: TRBJ1-1; d_call: .; clone_size: .; cdr3_length: 13; v_call: TRBV18; cdr3_aa: CASSQGTDTEAFF; cdr3_nt: TGTGCCAGCTCGCAGGGGACGGACACTGAAGCTTTCTTT